This T cell receptor beta chain was sequenced for a study of Ad26.COV2.S vaccination and SARS-CoV-2 variants. General study points: After vaccination, reports described spike-specific CD8+ and CD4+ T cell responses as showing substantial breadth.

Treatment described: roughly 20 received Ad26.COV2.S at low or high dose, single or two shots; 5 received placebo; per-sample allocation not given. All samples were drawn on day 63, counting from the first vaccine or placebo injection. The sample came from a Boston adult aged 18-55 years. Worth noting for this clone: Antigen unknown.

Trimming shortened V by 5 bases and J by 4 bases, and 11 bases separated the two germline ends. The CDR3 runs 13 residues. Per germline, CDR1 SGHTA and CDR2 FQGNSA. TCRdb keeps only in-frame clones here, not all; method: immunoSEQ multiplex PCR. This repertoire shows hundreds of thousands of clones, 75% to 90% found once; its top ten account for roughly 2.5%. The origin of this receptor is a person between 18 and 65 years old who received the Ad26.COV2.S COVID-19 vaccine or a placebo. This chain uses TRBV7-2 with TRBJ1-2; no definite D call. The source was peripheral blood, collected in a trial of Ad26.COV2.S vaccine versus placebo. The CDR3 loop is CASSRRHLYGYTF. In DNA, the CDR3 is TGTGCCAGCAGCCGACGGCATCTCTATGGCTACACCTTC.